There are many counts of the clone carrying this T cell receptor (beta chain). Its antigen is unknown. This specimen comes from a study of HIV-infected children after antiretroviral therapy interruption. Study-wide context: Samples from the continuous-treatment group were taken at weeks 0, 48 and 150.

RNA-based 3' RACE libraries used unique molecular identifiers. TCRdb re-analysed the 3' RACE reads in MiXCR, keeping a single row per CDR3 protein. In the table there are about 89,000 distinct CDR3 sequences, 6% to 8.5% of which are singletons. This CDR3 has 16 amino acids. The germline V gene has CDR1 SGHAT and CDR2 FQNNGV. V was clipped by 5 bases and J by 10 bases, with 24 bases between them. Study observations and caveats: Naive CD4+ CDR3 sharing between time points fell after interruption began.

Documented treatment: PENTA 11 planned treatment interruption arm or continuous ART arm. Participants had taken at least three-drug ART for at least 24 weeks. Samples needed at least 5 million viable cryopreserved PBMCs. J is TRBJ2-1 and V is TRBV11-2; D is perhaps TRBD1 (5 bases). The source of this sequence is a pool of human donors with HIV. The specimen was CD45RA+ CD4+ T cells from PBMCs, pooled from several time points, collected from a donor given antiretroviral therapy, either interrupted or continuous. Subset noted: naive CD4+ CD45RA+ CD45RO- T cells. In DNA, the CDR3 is TGTGCCAGCAGCACCCTGACGGTCTATAGGGGCGTAGAGCAGTTCTTC. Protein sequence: CASSTLTVYRGVEQFF.